These T cell receptor beta chains were read from a single sample in a study of cytomegalovirus exposure and HLA in healthy donors. Generated by immunoSEQ multiplex PCR, the TCRdb table keeps only in-frame clones and is missing some. The profile covers roughly 200,000 clones, with nearly 80% appearing a single time and approximately 2.9% taken by the ten largest. Sequencing was carried out using PBMCs. The receptors originated from a female donor in good health and CMV-seronegative. Both conserved end residues are part of each CDR3. The order of the fields is D gene, clone size, V gene, J gene, CDR3 protein, CDR3 DNA. A D gene is named only where the DNA matches it firmly. Only some rows state a clone size, as once, few, many or a class for expanded clones.

TRBD1	NA	TRBV7-9	TRBJ2-7	CASSPTGTGDEQYF	TGTGCCAGCAGCCCTACCGGGACAGGGGATGAGCAGTACTTC
TRBD1	NA	TRBV5-8	TRBJ2-1	CASNLQGASWNEQFF	TGTGCCAGCAATCTACAGGGGGCATCATGGAATGAGCAGTTCTTC
TRBD1	NA	TRBV7-9	TRBJ1-2	CASSETGGANYGYTF	TGTGCCAGCAGCGAGACAGGGGGGGCTAACTATGGCTACACCTTC
NA	few	TRBV19	TRBJ1-1	CASSTKAGATEAFF	TGTGCCAGTAGTACCAAAGCAGGGGCCACTGAAGCTTTCTTT
NA	NA	TRBV28	TRBJ2-7	CASSLSSDRSRYEQYF	TGTGCCAGCAGTTTAAGCTCCGACAGGTCAAGATACGAGCAGTACTTC
TRBD1	few	TRBV5-1	TRBJ2-7	CASSLHGTGGYEQYF	TGCGCCAGCAGCTTGCACGGGACAGGGGGCTACGAGCAGTACTTC
NA	NA	TRBV28	TRBJ1-2	CASRVNTKAYGYTF	TGTGCCAGCAGAGTCAACACTAAAGCCTATGGCTACACCTTC
TRBD1	NA	TRBV5-8	TRBJ2-7	CASSRTGASYEQYF	TGTGCCAGCAGCAGGACAGGGGCTTCCTACGAGCAGTACTTC
NA	NA	TRBV7-3	TRBJ2-7	CASSPPRGDPEQYF	TGTGCCAGCAGCCCCCCGCGCGGGGATCCCGAGCAGTACTTC
NA	few	TRBV25-1	TRBJ2-1	CASSLPSSDEQFF	TGTGCCAGCAGTTTGCCGTCGTCGGATGAGCAGTTCTTC
TRBD2	NA	TRBV6-1	TRBJ2-5	CASTGTRAETQYF	TGTGCCAGCACCGGGACTAGGGCCGAGACCCAGTACTTC
TRBD2	NA	TRBV5-1	TRBJ2-3	CASSLNQLAAGTDTQYF	TGCGCCAGCAGCTTGAACCAACTAGCGGCAGGCACAGATACGCAGTATTTT
NA	few	TRBV30	TRBJ1-2	CAWSDRVHYGYTF	TGTGCCTGGAGTGACAGGGTACACTATGGCTACACCTTC
TRBD1	NA	TRBV30	TRBJ1-1	CAWRDLNRGRRAFF	TGTGCCTGGAGGGACCTCAACAGGGGGCGCCGGGCTTTCTTT